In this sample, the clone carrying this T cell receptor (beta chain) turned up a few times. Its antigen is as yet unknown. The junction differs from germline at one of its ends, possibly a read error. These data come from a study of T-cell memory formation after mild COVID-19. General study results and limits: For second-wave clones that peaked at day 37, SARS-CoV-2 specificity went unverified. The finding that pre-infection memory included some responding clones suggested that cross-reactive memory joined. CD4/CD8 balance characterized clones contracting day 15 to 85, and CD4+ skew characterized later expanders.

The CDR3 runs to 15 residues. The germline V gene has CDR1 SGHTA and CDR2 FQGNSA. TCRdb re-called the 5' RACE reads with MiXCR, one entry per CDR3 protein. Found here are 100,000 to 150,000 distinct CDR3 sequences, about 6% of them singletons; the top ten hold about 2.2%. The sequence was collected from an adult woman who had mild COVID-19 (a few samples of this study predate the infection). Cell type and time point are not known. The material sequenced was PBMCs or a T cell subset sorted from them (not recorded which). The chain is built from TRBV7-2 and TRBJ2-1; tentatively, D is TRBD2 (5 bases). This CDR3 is CSSSADSLSHNEQFF. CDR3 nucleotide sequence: TGTTCCAGCAGCGCGGACTCCCTTTCGCACAATGAGCAGTTCTTC.